The 23 T cell receptor beta chains below come from one sample, sequenced in a study of CD8 T cells in ankylosing spondylitis. TCRdb reprocessed the 5' RACE reads with MiXCR, giving one entry per CDR3 protein. This table has 69,000 or so distinct CDR3 sequences, approximately 5.3% appearing once. The specimen sequenced was blood, either unsorted or a sorted T cell fraction (not recorded which). The receptors were gathered from a male donor with ankylosing spondylitis or in good health (not recorded which).

This clonotype was found many times. This chain joins TRBV15 and TRBJ2-1, with 16 positions matching TRBD2. Germline values: CDR1 LNHNV, CDR2 YYDKDF (reference sequence). V trimming: 0 bases; J trimming: 12 bases; junction bases outside the gene matches: 14. This CDR3 contains 19 residues. CDR3: CATSRDRGLAGGFLTGQFF. The CDR3 DNA sequence: TGTGCCACCAGCAGAGATCGGGGACTAGCGGGGGGGTTCTTAACGGGGCAGTTCTTC. Combining the CDR3 with reference TRBV15 and TRBJ2-1 gives the whole variable domain DAMVIQNPRYQVTQFGKPVTLSCSQTLNHNVMYWYQQKSSQAPKLLFHYYDKDFNNEADTPDNFQSRRPNTSFCFLDIRSPGLGDTAMYLCATSRDRGLAGGFLTGQFFGPGTRLTVL.

The V and J genes are TRBV27 and TRBJ2-3, with TRBD1 matching over 9 bases. This CDR3 contains 18 residues. In germline, CDR1 is MNHEY, CDR2 SMNVEV (reference sequence). Unmatched junction bases numbered 18, after V lost 8 bases and J lost 3 bases. CDR3 sequence (DNA): TGTGCCAGCTCCAGGCCGGGACAGGGAAGAGGTCGTACAGATACGCAGTATTTT. It specifies CASSRPGQGRGRTDTQYF.

This clonotype appeared many times. The chain employs TRBV4-1 and TRBJ1-4; unclear D gene. The germline V and J ends were trimmed by 1 base and 7 bases, with 10 bases remaining between them. Germline loops: CDR1 MGHRA, CDR2 YSYEKL. The CDR3 length is 14 residues. The DNA for the CDR3 is TGCGCCAGCAGCCAAGTAGGGTTGAGTGAAAAACTGTTTTTT. This codes for CASSQVGLSEKLFF.

This clonotype was seen ten or more times. V and J are TRBV5-1 and TRBJ2-5, with 15 bases fitting TRBD2. This CDR3 has 17 amino acids. Germline CDR1 is SGHRS and CDR2 is YFSETQ. V was clipped by 3 bases and J by 1 base; unmatched bases: 4. CDR3 sequence: CASSSRTSGGVQETQYF. The CDR3 DNA is TGCGCCAGCAGCTCCCGGACTAGCGGGGGGGTCCAAGAGACCCAGTACTTC. Variable domain in full (rest from reference TRBV5-1 and TRBJ2-5): KAGVTQTPRYLIKTRGQQVTLSCSPISGHRSVSWYQQTPGQGLQFLFEYFSETQRNKGNFPGRFSGRQFSNSRSEMNVSTLELGDSALYLCASSSRTSGGVQETQYFGPGTRLLVL.

This clonotype was seen many times. This chain joins TRBV5-6 and TRBJ2-7, with a tentative D call TRBD2 (5 bases). CDR3 size: 15 residues. The V and J ends lost 4 bases and 0 bases respectively, with 14 bases between them. Germline V gives CDR1 SGHDT, CDR2 YYEEEE. The CDR3 is CASSAPGSSSYEQYF. The CDR3 nucleotides are TGTGCCAGCAGCGCCCCGGGATCGTCCTCCTACGAGCAGTACTTC. Using reference TRBV5-6 and TRBJ2-7 for the parts outside the CDR3, the full variable domain is DAGVTQSPTHLIKTRGQQVTLRCSPKSGHDTVSWYQQALGQGPQFIFQYYEEEERQRGNFPDRFSGHQFPNYSSELNVNALLLGDSALYLCASSAPGSSSYEQYFGPGTRLTVT.

At least ten counts were recorded for this clonotype. The V gene is TRBV28, the J gene TRBJ2-5, with D possibly TRBD1 on 5 matching bases. This CDR3 has 14 amino acids. Looked up from germline, CDR1 is MDHEN and CDR2 is SYDVKM. Between the trimmed V and J ends, which lost 1 base and 5 bases, there was a span of 11 bases. CDR3 in DNA: TGTGCCAGCAGTTTATACCCTTCAGGGGAGACCCAGTACTTC. Translating it yields CASSLYPSGETQYF.

This clonotype has ten or more counts. CDR3: CASSTRDRGYYEQYF. The CDR3 bases are TGTGCCAGCTCAACCCGGGACAGGGGTTACTACGAGCAGTACTTC. The chain employs TRBV27 and TRBJ2-7, with 10 positions matching TRBD1. After removal of 8 bases from V and 3 bases from J, the junction contained 10 bases not matched to a gene. The CDR3 is 15 residues long. Germline V gene data show CDR1 as MNHEY and CDR2 as SMNVEV (reference sequence).

This clonotype was observed at least ten times. The V and J genes are TRBV29-1 and TRBJ2-6; D not resolved. With 1 base removed from V and 1 base from J, the gap between germline ends came to 14 bases. Germline lookup yields CDR1 SQVTM and CDR2 ANQGSEA. The length of the CDR3 is 17 residues. CDR3 DNA: TGCAGCGTTGAAGGTGCCGTCGTCGGATCTGGGGCCAACGTCCTGACTTTC. This gives the protein CSVEGAVVGSGANVLTF.

This clonotype was seen at least ten times. V gene TRBV6-2 or TRBV6-3 combines with J gene TRBJ2-5; D gene unclear. Germline CDR1 MNHEY, CDR2 SVGEGT. The ends were cut back, 4 bases at V and 5 bases at J, with 11 bases in the middle. CDR3 length: 13 amino acids. The CDR3 sequence: CASSSREEETQYF. In nucleotides, the CDR3 is TGTGCCAGCAGTTCACGAGAGGAGGAGACCCAGTACTTC.

This clonotype was detected ten times or more. A read error may produce the germline difference seen at one junction end. V and J are TRBV7-7 and TRBJ2-7, with 7 bases fitting TRBD1. The germline V gene has CDR1 SSHAT and CDR2 FNYEAQ (reference sequence). The CDR3 extends over 13 amino acids. CDR3 bases: TGTGCTAGCAGCGCGACAGGGAACGACGAGCAGTACTTC. Protein: CASSATGNDEQYF.

This clonotype has a count of ten or more. The chain carries TRBV6-1 and TRBJ1-6; 7 nucleotides align to TRBD1. There are 14 residues in the CDR3. The ends lost 7 bases at V and 6 bases at J; junction bases unmatched: 6. Germline V gene lookup returns CDR1 MNHNS and CDR2 SASEGT. CDR3 bases: TGTGCCAGCACTCGACAGGGAGGTAATTCACCCCTCCACTTT. Translating it yields CASTRQGGNSPLHF.

This clonotype came up many times. The chain couples TRBV20-1 to TRBJ1-6, with TRBD1 matching 7 bases. V gave up 5 bases and J gave up 9 bases; unmatched junction bases: 7. Germline V gene data show CDR1 as DFQATT and CDR2 as SNEGSKA (reference sequence). The CDR3 loop spans 13 amino acids. In nucleotides, the CDR3 is TGCAGTGCTTTCGACAGGGTCGGTTCACCCCTCCACTTT. Amino acid sequence: CSAFDRVGSPLHF.

The chain couples TRBV7-2 to TRBJ1-1, with 7 bases aligning to TRBD1. This CDR3 is built from 16 residues. The V gene end was trimmed by 5 bases and the J gene end by 5 bases; junction bases not matched to a gene: 14. Germline CDR1 reads SGHTA; CDR2 reads FQGNSA. The CDR3 sequence: CASSLLRGGRGTEAFF. For the CDR3, the DNA is TGTGCCAGCAGCCTCCTGAGAGGGGGCCGAGGGACTGAAGCTTTCTTT.

This clonotype has at least ten counts. The CDR3 loop reads CASSDNGPDTQYF. For the CDR3, the DNA is TGCGCCAGCAGCGACAACGGCCCAGATACGCAGTATTTT. The V gene is TRBV5-1, the J gene TRBJ2-3; no definite D call. The V end was cut by 4 bases, the J end by 4 bases, with 10 bases between. Germline CDR1 reads SGHRS; CDR2 reads YFSETQ. This CDR3 has 13 amino acids.

This clonotype has at least ten counts. The chain has TRBV6-2 or TRBV6-3 and TRBJ1-5, with D maybe TRBD1 (5 bases). V shed 8 bases and J shed 0 bases, with 8 bases lying between them. Per the germline V gene, CDR1 is MNHEY and CDR2 is SVGEGT. This CDR3 has 13 amino acids. The CDR3 reads CASGTNSNQPQHF. CDR3 nucleotide sequence: TGTGCCAGCGGGACGAATAGCAATCAGCCCCAGCATTTT.

This clonotype was observed many times. The V gene is TRBV7-9, the J gene TRBJ1-1; a weak D match, TRBD1 (5 bases). V was shortened by 1 base and J by 2 bases, with 11 bases between the two germline ends. Germline CDR1 and CDR2: SEHNR and FQNEAQ (reference sequence). The CDR3 loop spans 15 amino acids. The DNA for the CDR3 is TGTGCCAGCAGCTTAGTTTCGCAGGGAAACACTGAAGCTTTCTTT. Translated: CASSLVSQGNTEAFF.

In its sample, this clonotype was seen many times. The gene calls are TRBV6-2 or TRBV6-3 and TRBJ1-1, with no clear D. This CDR3 has 12 amino acids. Germline V gives CDR1 MNHEY, CDR2 SVGEGT. Trimming cost V 5 bases and J 1 base, with 5 bases left between them. The CDR3 region is CASSRQNTEAFF. The CDR3 DNA reads TGTGCCAGCAGTCGACAGAACACTGAAGCTTTCTTT.

This clonotype was recorded at least ten times. The CDR3 reads CASSRQGGTGELFF. The CDR3 DNA is TGTGCCAGCTCCAGACAGGGTGGCACCGGGGAGCTGTTTTTT. The gene calls are TRBV18 and TRBJ2-2; 7 bases line up with TRBD1. This CDR3 is 14 amino acids long. The germline V gene has CDR1 KGHSH and CDR2 LQKENI. The trim removed 6 bases at V and 4 bases at J, leaving 5 bases unmatched.

This clonotype was seen repeatedly, ten times or more. The rearrangement joins TRBV5-1 to TRBJ2-7; D gene uncertain. CDR1 and CDR2 (germline): SGHRS, YFSETQ. This CDR3 contains 13 residues. V dropped 0 bases and J dropped 1 base, with 5 bases sitting between them. The CDR3 nucleotides are TGCGCCAGCAGCTTGGCCGGGTCCTACGAGCAGTACTTC. Translation: CASSLAGSYEQYF.

This clonotype was detected ten times or more. The chain employs TRBV5-1 and TRBJ2-1; possibly TRBD2 for D (6 bases). Trimming took 0 bases from V and 5 from J, leaving 12 bases between them. The CDR3 has 15 residues. Germline assignment: CDR1 SGHRS and CDR2 YFSETQ. In DNA, the CDR3 is TGCGCCAGCAGCTTGGACGCGGGGCGACACAATGAGCAGTTCTTC. Translation gives CASSLDAGRHNEQFF.

This clonotype has ten or more counts. J is TRBJ2-1 and V is TRBV20-1; D possibly corresponds to TRBD1 (6 bases). The CDR3 has 14 residues. The V end was cut by 4 bases, the J end by 1 base, with 11 bases between. Germline CDR1 and CDR2: DFQATT and SNEGSKA (reference sequence). In nucleotides, the CDR3 is TGCAGTGCTAACAGGGTGGGGTCCTACAATGAGCAGTTCTTC. This translates into CSANRVGSYNEQFF.

This clonotype was recorded many times. The chain has TRBV11-2 and TRBJ2-3; TRBD1 matches at 8 bases. V shed 4 bases, J shed 4 bases, and the junction held 10 bases outside the gene matches. Germline CDR1 SGHAT, CDR2 FQNNGV. The CDR3 has 16 residues. Here the CDR3 reads CASSSRGQGGADTQYF. CDR3 sequence (DNA): TGTGCCAGCAGCTCCCGTGGACAGGGAGGTGCAGATACGCAGTATTTT.

Ten or more counts support this clonotype. J is TRBJ1-3 and V is TRBV7-3; D ambiguous. The CDR3 runs 15 residues. V gave up 5 bases and J gave up 3 bases, with 14 bases separating them. Germline CDR1 and CDR2: SGHTA and FQGTGA. This CDR3 reads CASSPPMTGGNTIYF. DNA for the CDR3: TGTGCCAGCAGCCCCCCAATGACTGGTGGAAACACCATATATTTT.